This passage covers 22 T cell receptor beta chains from one sample sequenced in a study of Ad26.COV2.S vaccination and SARS-CoV-2 variants. Treatment denoted: 15 to 20 received Ad26.COV2.S at low or high dose, single or two shots; about 5 received placebo; per-sample allocation not given. Material that was analyzed had been drawn on day 63 after the first vaccine or placebo injection. Repertoires were generated with immunoSEQ multiplex PCR, while TCRdb's copy carries only in-frame clones and drops some. The data hold some 270,000 clones, with roughly 87% observed a single time. Sequenced here: peripheral blood, sampled in a trial of Ad26.COV2.S vaccine versus placebo. These receptors were collected from a person between 18 and 59 years old who received the Ad26.COV2.S COVID-19 vaccine or a placebo.

V and J are TRBV27 and TRBJ1-1, with D possibly TRBD1 on 6 matching bases. Trimming took 4 bases from V and 1 from J, leaving 13 bases between them. Germline V gives CDR1 MNHEY, CDR2 SMNVEV (reference sequence). The CDR3 extends over 15 amino acids. Here the CDR3 reads CASSSYRVGNTEAFF. CDR3 DNA sequence: TGTGCCAGCAGTTCGTACAGGGTCGGGAACACTGAAGCTTTCTTT.

The CDR3 DNA sequence: TGTGCTAGTGGTTTGGTAAAGTACAGGGACGCCTTTATTAGCAATCAGCCCCAGCATTTT. Protein product: CASGLVKYRDAFISNQPQHF. The chain combines TRBV12-5 with TRBJ1-5; a possible D gene is TRBD1 (6 bases). The CDR3 contains 20 residues. V shed 0 bases and J shed 0 bases, with 21 bases lying between them. The V gene's germline CDR1 is LGHNT and CDR2 FRNRAP.

The CDR3 region has the DNA TGCAGCGTTGATAGGTCGGCCACAGATACGCAGTATTTT. This translates into CSVDRSATDTQYF. The chain uses TRBV29-1 and TRBJ2-3; D uncertain. CDR3 length: 13 amino acids. The V and J ends lost 3 bases and 2 bases respectively, with 9 bases between them. Germline loops: CDR1 SQVTM, CDR2 ANQGSEA.

This sequence joins TRBV9 and TRBJ2-1, with a tentative D call TRBD2 (6 bases). CDR3 length: 16 amino acids. V lost 3 bases to trimming and J lost 0 bases, with 13 bases between them. Germline values: CDR1 SGDLS, CDR2 YYNGEE. CDR3 in amino acids: CASSGLAFSSYNEQFF. The CDR3 DNA sequence: TGTGCCAGCAGCGGCCTAGCGTTCTCCTCCTACAATGAGCAGTTCTTC.

This clone was seen a few times. V is TRBV10-3 and J is TRBJ1-5; no clear D gene. Germline CDR1 is ENHRY and CDR2 is SYGVKD. V lost 0 bases, J lost 6 bases, and 18 bases lay in between. The CDR3 consists of 17 residues. The CDR3 nucleotides are TGTGCCATCAGTGAGTCGGGGAGAGTATCCGGCGGTCAGCCCCAGCATTTT. It translates to CAISESGRVSGGQPQHF.

This sequence joins TRBV2 and TRBJ1-5, with 7 bases fitting TRBD1. Germline V gene sequence: CDR1 SNHLY, CDR2 FYNNEI. The V gene end was trimmed by 9 bases and the J gene end by 6 bases; junction bases not matched to a gene: 11. This CDR3 comprises 14 residues. The CDR3 sequence: CASAGSGGAQPQHF. The CDR3 DNA reads as TGTGCCAGTGCCGGGTCAGGGGGTGCTCAGCCCCAGCATTTT. Complete variable domain (other parts from reference TRBV2 and TRBJ1-5): EPEVTQTPSHQVTQMGQEVILRCVPISNHLYFYWYRQILGQKVEFLVSFYNNEISEKSEIFDDQFSVERPDGSNFTLKIRSTKLEDSAMYFCASAGSGGAQPQHFGDGTRLSIL.

The DNA of the CDR3 is TGTGCCAGCAGCCCCGACAGGGGAAGGGGCTACACCTTC. It specifies CASSPDRGRGYTF. This chain links TRBV5-6 with TRBJ1-2, with 8 positions matching TRBD1. The CDR3 sequence is 13 residues long. Germline lookup yields CDR1 SGHDT and CDR2 YYEEEE. V shed 4 bases and J 8 bases; nucleotides not matched to a gene: 7.

The V gene is TRBV18, the J gene TRBJ2-1; 7 bases match TRBD1. This CDR3 is 15 amino acids long. Germline CDR1 is KGHSH and CDR2 is LQKENI. Losses at the gene ends were 4 bases for V and 6 bases for J; bases not matched to a gene: 9. CDR3 protein: CASSLGTARGNEQFF. DNA for the CDR3: TGTGCCAGCTCACTTGGGACAGCTCGGGGCAATGAGCAGTTCTTC.

This chain uses TRBV29-1 with TRBJ2-1; TRBD2 might be the D (6 bases). CDR1 and CDR2 from the germline V gene are SQVTM and ANQGSEA. Trimming pared 4 bases from V and 0 bases from J, leaving 16 bases between. CDR3 length equals 16 residues. CDR3 nucleotide sequence: TGCAGCGTTGGGGTTGGGGGGTCCGGCTCCTACAATGAGCAGTTCTTC. Translated, it gives CSVGVGGSGSYNEQFF.

The CDR3 sequence is CASSVKPGAPGELFF. The CDR3 region has the DNA TGTGCCAGCAGTGTGAAGCCAGGGGCGCCCGGGGAGCTGTTTTTT. The chain uses TRBV6-4 and TRBJ2-2, with a weak D call TRBD1 (6 bases). Germline CDR1 is MRHNA and CDR2 is SNTAGT. The CDR3 extends over 15 amino acids. Between the trimmed V and J ends, which lost 4 bases and 6 bases, there was a span of 15 bases.

The chain carries TRBV7-2 and TRBJ1-5; D unresolved. Trimming cost V 1 base and J 4 bases, with 8 bases left between them. Germline V gives CDR1 SGHTA, CDR2 FQGNSA. This CDR3 is 14 amino acids long. The CDR3: CASSLEWGNQPQHF. In DNA form, the CDR3 reads TGTGCCAGCAGCTTAGAGTGGGGTAATCAGCCCCAGCATTTT. Full variable domain (remainder filled in from reference TRBV7-2 and TRBJ1-5): GAGVSQSPSNKVTEKGKDVELRCDPISGHTALYWYRQSLGQGLEFLIYFQGNSAPDKSGLPSDRFSAERTGGSVSTLTIQRTQQEDSAVYLCASSLEWGNQPQHFGDGTRLSIL.

CDR3 region: CASSPMYSSYEQYF. CDR3 in DNA: TGTGCCAGCAGCCCAATGTACTCCAGCTACGAGCAGTACTTC. This chain joins TRBV7-2 and TRBJ2-7, with D unresolved. Germline-derived CDR1 and CDR2 are SGHTA and FQGNSA. This CDR3 is 14 amino acids long. Trimming took 5 bases from V and 3 from J, leaving 14 bases between them.

This clone was seen a single time. The V gene is TRBV5-3, the J gene TRBJ2-1; 8 positions agree with TRBD1. TRBV5-3 has ORF status, its function being uncertain. The CDR3 runs 17 residues. J gave up 0 bases and V 3 bases, and 8 bases lay outside the gene matches. The CDR3 bases are TGTGCCAGAAGCTGGGGACAGGACTTCAGCTCCTACAATGAGCAGTTCTTC. Its protein is CARSWGQDFSSYNEQFF.

There are a few counts of this clone. The rearrangement uses TRBV6-5 and TRBJ1-5; 8 positions match TRBD1. This CDR3 region has 15 residues. Per germline, CDR1 MNHEY and CDR2 SVGAGI. V shed 4 bases, J shed 1 base, and the junction held 3 bases outside the gene matches. This CDR3 reads CASSSDRGSNQPQHF. The CDR3 nucleotides read TGTGCCAGCAGTTCCGACAGGGGAAGCAATCAGCCCCAGCATTTT.

This chain joins TRBV28 and TRBJ2-3; 7 nucleotides align to TRBD2. This CDR3 is built from 14 residues. From germline, CDR1 is MDHEN and CDR2 SYDVKM. V lost 2 bases to trimming and J lost 6 bases; unmatched junction nucleotides: 5. The DNA for the CDR3 is TGTGCCAGCAGTTTAGCGGGAGATGCGGATACGCAGTATTTT. Encoded protein: CASSLAGDADTQYF.

The V and J genes are TRBV4-3 and TRBJ1-2; D remains ambiguous. There are 14 residues in the CDR3. CDR1 is LGHNA and CDR2 is YSLEER in the germline V gene. V was shortened by 0 bases and J by 1 base, with 6 bases between the two germline ends. CDR3 protein: CASSQDHLNYGYTF. The CDR3 DNA sequence: TGCGCCAGCAGCCAAGATCACCTTAACTATGGCTACACCTTC.

This chain joins TRBV7-9 and TRBJ1-5, with D hard to call. Germline CDR1 and CDR2: SEHNR and FQNEAQ (reference sequence). Trimming cost V 5 bases and J 1 base, with 15 bases left between them. The CDR3 sequence is 16 residues long. Here the CDR3 DNA reads TGTGCCAGCAGCCCCACAGCCCTTGCAAGCAATCAGCCCCAGCATTTT. Translating it yields CASSPTALASNQPQHF.

The chain combines TRBV15 with TRBJ2-5; 7 bases line up with TRBD1. V gave up 0 bases and J gave up 1 base; unmatched junction bases: 8. The CDR3 has 17 amino acids. CDR1 is LNHNV and CDR2 is YYDKDF in the germline V gene (reference sequence). CDR3 in amino acids: CATSRDLPGGFQETQYF. CDR3 DNA: TGTGCCACCAGCAGAGATCTGCCAGGGGGTTTCCAAGAGACCCAGTACTTC.

The CDR3 DNA follows: TGTGCCAGCAGTTCCCAAGACCGGACCGGGGCCAACGTCCTGACTTTC. Protein product: CASSSQDRTGANVLTF. The rearrangement joins TRBV6-2 or TRBV6-3 to TRBJ2-6; D not certain. The CDR3 length is 16 residues. Trimming removed 4 bases from V and 4 bases from J, with 14 bases in between. Germline values: CDR1 MNHEY, CDR2 SVGEGT.

V and J are TRBV7-9 and TRBJ2-3, with 13 nucleotides matching TRBD2. Germline V gene data show CDR1 as SEHNR and CDR2 as FQNEAQ (reference sequence). The V gene end was trimmed by 6 bases and the J gene end by 2 bases; junction bases not matched to a gene: 8. CDR3 length: 17 residues. Here the CDR3 DNA reads TGTGCCAGCAGAGCCGGGACTAGCGGGAAGATCACAGATACGCAGTATTTT. Translation: CASRAGTSGKITDTQYF.

V and J are TRBV28 and TRBJ2-5; D remains ambiguous. The CDR3 covers 14 residues. CDR1 and CDR2 (germline): MDHEN, SYDVKM. V was clipped by 2 bases and J by 5 bases, with 12 bases between them. CDR3 protein: CASSLDGSSETQYF. CDR3 in DNA: TGTGCCAGCAGTTTAGACGGGTCCTCGGAGACCCAGTACTTC.

The J gene is TRBJ1-1, the V gene TRBV5-4; D may be TRBD1 (6 bases). Germline CDR1 SGHNT, CDR2 YYREEE (reference sequence). Trimming took 7 bases from V and 2 from J, leaving 12 bases between them. CDR3 size: 13 residues. The CDR3 spells CASFDRLNTEAFF. The DNA for the CDR3 is TGTGCCAGCTTTGACAGGCTTAACACTGAAGCTTTCTTT.